This T cell receptor beta chain emerged from a study of cytomegalovirus exposure and HLA in healthy donors (dated by TCRdb to 2016 to 2017). Looking at the study overall: In an earlier analysis of approximately 640 of the donors, approximately 300 Gb of sequence data and about 110 million unique TCR beta sequences from 150 million to 200 million T cells were reported. Approximately 300 gigabases of sequencing data and around 90 million unique TCR sequences made up an early release that covered roughly 670 HLA-typed donors. The genetic ancestry cluster associated with self-reported Caucasian donors included 65% to 90% of the roughly 400 genotyped donors. The study was designed to test whether signatures of past pathogen exposure could be identified by cataloging public T cell receptors. The T cell repertoires of under 750 subjects were profiled by immunosequencing and related to cytomegalovirus serostatus. Besides the first cohort of around 670 subjects, a separate validation cohort made up of 95 to 150 different subjects was used. To predict cytomegalovirus infection status, the study brought together high-throughput TCR immunosequencing, statistical association of individual TCRs with disease status, and machine learning. A later analysis re-examined previously published TCR beta repertoires from about 700 donors and added high-resolution HLA genotyping to investigate patterns of TCR occurrence. In the later analysis, no new phenotypic data were used to find candidate immune exposures; instead, reliance was placed on TCR beta sequences and their occurrence across donors. An earlier analysis of approximately 640 of the donors applied high-throughput TCR beta sequencing to assess whether each TCR beta V gene segment acted as functional or pseudogenic. Alongside the repertoire data, information on donor age, sex, ethnicity and CMV serostatus was compiled. A later genetic analysis took genome-wide SNP genotypes for about three fifths of the 666 donors and used that subset as a discovery cohort. All discovery cohort repertoires had been generated using a single sequencing platform. Both class I and class II loci were covered by HLA typing, at four-digit resolution. The number of typed donors differed by locus: roughly 620-630 for A, B, C, DRB1 and DQB1; 500 to 550 for DQA1; 606 for DPA1; and around 470 for DPB1. Roughly five DR-DQ haplotypes were handled as single units for association and clustering because linkage in the cohort was strong. Across roughly 420 genotyped donors of the cohort, an average of about 240,000 unique TCR beta nucleotide sequences per donor were sequenced, and roughly a sixth of those sequences were non-productive. Here is what the overall study found, with its caveats: Because some donors lacked HLA typing at each locus, the association tests relied only on the typed subset. A later analysis associated about 18,000 TCR beta sequences with specific HLA alleles at a false discovery rate of 0.05. In vitro tests confirmed that a few of the cytomegalovirus-associated TCR beta chains recognize cytomegalovirus antigens. A later analysis found that most CMV-associated TCR beta chains appeared HLA-restricted, with HLA associations seemingly driven largely by CMV exposure. According to a later analysis, parvovirus B19, influenza, CMV and Epstein-Barr virus appeared linked to several top co-occurrence clusters. Immune exposure information for the cohort was limited to CMV serostatus. A cluster of highly shared sequence variants was judged likely to be a technical artifact of the sequencing pipeline. The authors suggested that the approach could potentially be extended to other disease states and immunological phenotypes. Most TCR sequences were observed very rarely across donors, whereas some public TCRs were present in many individuals. Cytomegalovirus status was reported to be diagnosed by the classifier with high specificity and sensitivity in both the original and validation cohorts. A later analysis found that HLA-associated TCR beta chains were more clonally expanded and had lower generation probabilities than equally common non-associated chains. A further reported finding was that TCR beta sequences accurately predicted the HLA-A and HLA-B alleles for most subjects in the first cohort. A later genetic analysis reported fewer N-insertions in productive TCRs among donors in an Asian-associated ancestry cluster than the roughly 690-donor mean. Presence/absence analyses assumed roughly uniform sequencing depth across donors, an assumption that may not hold. Strong co-occurrence of HLA alleles, especially DR and DQ, made assigning TCR associations to individual alleles difficult. The cohort was sequenced for TCR beta chains only, and without alpha or paired-chain data the features that could be detected were limited. A total of roughly 160 TCR beta chains were listed by the study as associated with cytomegalovirus. Some IMGT-functional V segments, including TRBV6-2 and TRBV6-3, could not be told apart with the 87-base-pair reads, so those segments were excluded. Because counts were too low, some 17 rarely observed V segments, including chromosome 9 orphons, were left out of the earlier analysis of 587 of the donors. In a later analysis, TCR association rates were found to vary across HLA loci, with the most associated TCRs seen for DRB1 alleles and the fewest for HLA-C alleles. Linkage disequilibrium might explain the correlated functional status among segregating V segments, but an unknown experimental factor could not be ruled out. An association between a missense DCLRE1C variant and V-gene and J-gene trimming of TCR beta chains was found in a later genetic analysis and replicated in an independent cohort. An earlier analysis of approximately 530 of the donors showed that most TCR beta V segments appeared in productive rearrangements either about 90% or about 30% of the time, which broadly matched IMGT annotations.

As for this clone: The antigen it binds to is not known. Base qualities are not at hand, and no much larger clone is one base apart.

The cohort consisted of approximately 690 healthy bone marrow donors. At the time of sampling, every cohort member was nominally healthy, though immune exposures that went unrecorded were likely present. The donor was CMV seropositive and was included in the group of some 290 seropositive cohort members. Each donor provided a peripheral blood sample, and peripheral blood mononuclear cells were used for TCR beta sequencing. The Qiagen DNeasy Blood Extraction Kit was used to extract genomic DNA from the blood cell samples. The method behind the library was the immunoSEQ multiplex PCR assay. The multiplex PCR relied on a mix of 60 forward primers for TCR Vbeta segments and 13 reverse primers for TCR Jbeta segments. The CDR3 region of rearranged TCR beta genes was amplified from genomic DNA by a multiplex PCR assay. On the Illumina HiSeq System, the amplified TCR beta libraries were sequenced as 87-base-pair reads. As for the authors' bioinformatics: A later analysis counted about 76 million unique TCR beta chains across the roughly 700 repertoires, and about 10 million of these chains were shared by at least two donors. To remove PCR and sequencing errors, raw reads were error-corrected and collapsed into unique sequences using a nearest-neighbor algorithm that merged closely related sequences. V, D and J gene segments were assigned by aligning CDR3 sequences to IMGT reference sequences. For a sequence to be retained, a match of at least six nucleotides to both a V gene segment and a J gene segment was required. Rearrangements were classified as productive when the CDR3 lacked stop codons and remained in frame with V and J, and all other rearrangements were classified as non-productive. CDR3 was defined according to IMGT convention as the region running from the second conserved V-encoded cysteine to the conserved J-encoded phenylalanine. In an earlier analysis of more than 550 of the donors, sequences lacking an unambiguous match to a single V gene segment were excluded. In an earlier analysis of around 600 of the donors, V segments were called functional above 56.7% productive rearrangements and were called segregating when the between-donor standard deviation exceeded 5%. A statistical classification framework was developed to diagnose cytomegalovirus status using the catalog of TCR beta chain sequences. V and J gene assignment, in a later analysis, came from comparing TCR nucleotide sequences with IMGT/GENE-DB human TR gene sequences. In a later analysis, CDR3 sequences and most-parsimonious VDJ recombination scenarios were assigned using the TCRdist pipeline. A later analysis defined each TCR beta chain by its CDR3 amino acid sequence plus V-gene family, and excluded reads lacking a unique V-gene family. As a way to deal with suspected cross-contamination and a sequencing artifact, a later analysis dropped more than 500 nucleotide sequences that were highly shared and had low generation probability. A later analysis calculated a clonal expansion index for each public chain from normalized within-repertoire ranks of inferred template counts. In a later analysis, generation probabilities were computed with a VDJ recombination model fitted to out-of-frame rearrangements, and the resulting probabilities were checked against IGoR. Hypergeometric tests were used in a later analysis to score TCR-TCR, TCR-HLA and TCR-CMV co-occurrence, with a repertoire-size bias correction applied to the TCR pairs. False discovery rates were estimated in a later analysis by permuting HLA or CMV assignments 20 times. In a later analysis, co-occurring TCRs were grouped using DBSCAN, and TCRdist sequence similarity was added for clustering within HLA-allele-positive subsets. Repertoires with fewer than 30,000 or more than 120,000 public chains were left out of co-occurrence clustering, as were about 5 repertoires with anomalous nucleotide sharing. TCRdb took over this immuneACCESS table, retaining in-frame rearrangements with V and J assigned. Such tables are incomplete; in checked studies, under half of the missing clones stem from an unresolved V gene, and the remainder is unexplained. That table is the source of V, J and clone size, and D and trimming were worked out from the DNA. The table for this sample lists about 60,000 clones; about 73% of them were counted only once. Approximately 19% of the sample lies in the top ten.

The germline V gene (reference sequence) sets CDR1 to MNHEY and CDR2 to SMNVEV. V gives up 0 bases and J gives up 3 bases, and the segment between their germline ends measures 8 bases. The CDR3 goes from the cysteine to the phenylalanine over 14 residues. CDR3 DNA is the only sequence kept; it has 42 bases, read in frame from the first base. The sequence joins TRBV27 to TRBJ1-1; the D gene is not confidently resolved. The sequence derives from a woman aged 60-75 years in good health and CMV-seropositive. Sequenced: PBMCs. The DNA sequence is as follows: TGTGCCAGCAGTTTATCGATCGCGGACACTGAAGCTTTCTTT. This sequence encodes CASSLSIADTEAFF.